The T cell receptor (beta chain) described here comes from a study of a mutant IDH1 vaccine in newly diagnosed glioma. Across the study: The sex distribution of treated patients was about 60% male and about 40% female, with a mean age of roughly 40 years. Patients previously underwent radiotherapy, temozolomide, or both, and most underwent both. Study observations and caveats: Pseudoprogression seemed unlinked to shifts in top peripheral T cell clonotypes.

As for time point: week 11, during vaccination. The content of each vaccine dose was 300 ug of mutant IDH1 20-mer peptide, and topical imiquimod accompanied it. As to this clone: Its antigen is not known.

The protocol was immunoSEQ multiplex PCR, while the TCRdb copy is restricted to in-frame clones and leaves out a portion. The sample shows about 39,000 clones, about four fifths of them seen only once. The germline CDR1 and CDR2 sequences are MGHRA and YSYEKL. The CDR3 loop spans 15 amino acids. With 0 bases removed from V and 5 bases from J, the gap between germline ends came to 12 bases. Sample: peripheral blood mononuclear cells (PBMCs), taken from a glioma patient whose treatment included an IDH1 peptide vaccine. The J gene is TRBJ2-3, the V gene TRBV4-1, with D maybe TRBD1 (6 bases). This TCR derives from a woman aged 25 to 39 with glioma. Some clones in this sample may be carry-over from other donors' samples. The CDR3 DNA reads as TGCGCCAGCAGCCAAGATCGAAGAGGGGGAGATACGCAGTATTTT. Residues: CASSQDRRGGDTQYF.